This T cell receptor (beta chain) was profiled in a study of cytomegalovirus exposure and HLA in healthy donors. 13 Jbeta primers and 60 Vbeta primers were used for the PCR. Repertoires were generated with immunoSEQ multiplex PCR, while TCRdb's copy carries only in-frame clones and drops some. This sample has some 100,000 clones, with 74% found just once. Points on this clone: Antigen specificity is unknown.

There are 16 residues in the CDR3. Germline CDR1 is KGHSH and CDR2 is LQKENI. J was trimmed by 1 base and V by 5 bases; bases with no gene match: 9. General study findings and limits: Later on, a genetic analysis was performed. It linked a missense variant in DCLRE1C with V- and J-gene trimming of TCR beta. Relative to the approximately 700-donor mean, N-insertions were reportedly fewer in an Asian-associated ancestry cluster in a later analysis.

V and J are TRBV18 and TRBJ2-3, with 7 bases matching TRBD1. This clonotype was sampled from a woman aged 45-65 years in good health and CMV-seropositive. The specimen sequenced was PBMCs. The CDR3 DNA reads TGTGCCAGCTCAGCGGACAGGCCCGGAGGCACAGATACGCAGTATTTT. Translation gives CASSADRPGGTDTQYF.